The 7 T cell receptor beta chains reported below all come from one sample, sequenced in a study of cytomegalovirus exposure and HLA in healthy donors. With 60 Vbeta and 13 Jbeta primers, the PCR was carried out. Here immunoSEQ multiplex PCR was the method, and the copy in TCRdb shows in-frame clones only, minus some. In the table there are approximately 100,000 clones, over 70% of which are singletons. The sequenced sample consisted of PBMCs. The receptors originated from a woman between 40 and 50 years old in good health and CMV-seronegative.

This sequence joins TRBV5-1 and TRBJ2-5; possibly TRBD1 for D (5 bases). The J call may not be correct, given that the DNA end is closer to TRBJ2-7. The germline V gene encodes CDR1 SGHRS and CDR2 YFSETQ. The CDR3 spans 16 residues. The CDR3: CASSPDPTVSSYEQYF. As DNA, the CDR3 is TGCGCCAGCAGCCCCGACCCGACAGTAAGCTCCTACGAGCAGTACTTC.

This clone was counted between two and nine times. CDR3 amino acids: CASSEPGISNQPQHF. The CDR3 DNA follows: TGTGCCAGCAGTGAACCAGGCATTAGCAATCAGCCCCAGCATTTT. This rearrangement joins TRBV6-1 to TRBJ1-5; D remains ambiguous. The V gene lost 2 bases and the J gene lost 0 bases, with 8 bases spanning the gap. CDR1 is MNHNS and CDR2 is SASEGT in the germline V gene. The CDR3 consists of 15 residues.

The rearrangement joins TRBV7-9 to TRBJ2-3; a possible D gene is TRBD2 (6 bases). The CDR3 runs to 13 residues. Germline V gives CDR1 SEHNR, CDR2 FQNEAQ (reference sequence). Deletions cut 6 bases from V and 3 bases from J, with 10 bases between. This CDR3 reads CASRGRGTDTQYF. In nucleotides, the CDR3 is TGTGCCAGCAGGGGGCGGGGTACAGATACGCAGTATTTT.

The V and J genes are TRBV10-3 and TRBJ2-7, with a weak D call TRBD1 (8 bases). V was shortened by 5 bases and J by 1 base, with 15 bases between the two germline ends. The CDR3 is 15 residues long. Germline V CDR1 and CDR2: ENHRY, SYGVKD. CDR3 coding DNA: TGTGCCATCAGTTCCGGACAGGGAGGGTCCTACGAGCAGTACTTC. Translating gives CAISSGQGGSYEQYF.

This clone came up once. This chain joins TRBV19 and TRBJ2-2; the D is unclear. CDR1 is LNHDA and CDR2 is SQIVND in the germline V gene (reference sequence). This CDR3 contains 14 residues. Trimming removed 5 bases from V and 0 bases from J, with 7 bases in between. DNA of the CDR3: TGTGCCAGTAGTCCCAGCGCGAACACCGGGGAGCTGTTTTTT. This encodes CASSPSANTGELFF.

CDR3 coding DNA: TGTGCCAGTAGTACTGGTTCAGGACAGGTGTCCTACGAGCAGTACTTC. This translates into CASSTGSGQVSYEQYF. The chain recombines TRBV19 with TRBJ2-7; 7 bases fit TRBD1. The CDR3 totals 16 residues. Germline CDR1 and CDR2: LNHDA and SQIVND (reference sequence). J gave up 1 base and V 4 bases, and 10 bases lay outside the gene matches. The full variable domain, completed using reference TRBV19 and TRBJ2-7, is DGGITQSPKYLFRKEGQNVTLSCEQNLNHDAMYWYRQDPGQGLRLIYYSQIVNDFQKGDIAEGYSVSREKKESFPLTVTSAQKNPTAFYLCASSTGSGQVSYEQYFGPGTRLTVT.

The chain is built from TRBV13 and TRBJ1-1, with unresolved D. V lost 4 bases and J 1 base, leaving 7 bases between the germline ends. The germline V gene encodes CDR1 PRHDT and CDR2 FYEKMQ (reference sequence). This CDR3 has 13 amino acids. CDR3 sequence reads: CASSSDTNTEAFF. The CDR3, as DNA: TGTGCCAGCAGCTCCGACACGAACACTGAAGCTTTCTTT.